This section outlines one T cell receptor (beta chain) sequence together with its context. The germline V gene has CDR1 LNHDA and CDR2 SQIVND (reference sequence). CDR3 length equals 13 residues. The J segment lost 4 bases and the V segment lost 8 bases, leaving 7 bases of the junction unmatched. As originally analysed: Using reference gene primer amplification, nucleated cell counts were estimated. Sequencing used immunoSEQ multiplex PCR; TCRdb keeps in-frame clones, though not all of them. That table is the source of V, J and clone size, and D and trimming were worked out from the DNA. The sample has 210,000 or so clones, over 80% seen once. Patients at the Seattle site were enrolled during active infection and followed longitudinally. This sample stems from a study of blood T cell repertoires in COVID-19.

Sequenced input: peripheral blood. This TCR came from a woman under 40 with COVID-19, enrolled during active disease. V and J are TRBV19 and TRBJ1-1, with 7 positions matching TRBD1. CDR3 protein: CASQQGQVTEAFF. The CDR3 DNA reads as TGTGCCAGTCAACAGGGGCAAGTCACTGAAGCTTTCTTT.